These 15 T cell receptor beta chains originate from one sample sequenced in a study of Ad26.COV2.S vaccination and SARS-CoV-2 variants. Treatment here: some 20 received Ad26.COV2.S at low or high dose, single or two shots; 5 received placebo; per-sample allocation not given. Collection of samples fell on day 63 after the first vaccine or placebo injection. This table comes from immunoSEQ multiplex PCR, and its TCRdb copy is limited to in-frame clones, with some not included. This table holds hundreds of thousands of clones, more than 80% found once. Here the sequenced sample was peripheral blood, taken in a trial of Ad26.COV2.S vaccine versus placebo. These TCRs come from a person aged 18-60 years who received the Ad26.COV2.S COVID-19 vaccine or a placebo.

CDR3 nucleotide sequence: TGTGCCAGCAGCTTATCTGCCCGGGTAGACGAGCAGTACTTC. Translated, it gives CASSLSARVDEQYF. The chain employs TRBV7-9 and TRBJ2-7; D remains ambiguous. V lost 2 bases, J lost 5 bases, and 13 bases lay in between. The CDR3 is made up of 14 amino acids. Germline loops: CDR1 SEHNR, CDR2 FQNEAQ (reference sequence). The full variable domain, completed using reference TRBV7-9 and TRBJ2-7, is DTGVSQNPRHKITKRGQNVTFRCDPISEHNRLYWYRQTLGQGPEFLTYFQNEAQLEKSRLLSDRFSAERPKGSFSTLEIQRTEQGDSAMYLCASSLSARVDEQYFGPGTRLTVT.

This chain uses TRBV6-4 with TRBJ2-6; D ambiguous. Trimming stripped 7 bases from V and 1 base from J, with 11 bases between. Germline V gene sequence: CDR1 MRHNA, CDR2 SNTAGT. The CDR3 totals 15 residues. Here the CDR3 reads CASTAQPSGANVLTF. DNA for the CDR3: TGTGCCAGCACCGCGCAACCGTCTGGGGCCAACGTCCTGACTTTC.

The V call is TRBV14, the J call TRBJ2-2, with 11 bases matching TRBD1. Germline CDR1 is SGHDN and CDR2 is FVKESK. Trimming cost V 3 bases and J 8 bases; bases outside gene matches: 8. The CDR3 spans 16 residues. This CDR3 reads CASSQPGQGVRGELFF. CDR3 nucleotides: TGTGCCAGCAGCCAGCCGGGACAGGGGGTTCGTGGGGAGCTGTTTTTT.

The V and J genes are TRBV19 and TRBJ2-7, with 8 positions matching TRBD1. Germline trimming cut 1 base from V and 1 base from J; bases unmatched to any gene: 9. Germline-derived CDR1 and CDR2 are LNHDA and SQIVND (reference sequence). There are 17 residues in the CDR3. The CDR3 DNA follows: TGTGCCAGTAGTATAGCTCAATCAGGGGGCAATTCCTACGAGCAGTACTTC. It encodes CASSIAQSGGNSYEQYF. The complete variable domain, with remaining parts taken from reference TRBV19 and TRBJ2-7, reads DGGITQSPKYLFRKEGQNVTLSCEQNLNHDAMYWYRQDPGQGLRLIYYSQIVNDFQKGDIAEGYSVSREKKESFPLTVTSAQKNPTAFYLCASSIAQSGGNSYEQYFGPGTRLTVT.

The rearrangement links TRBV12-3 or TRBV12-4 to TRBJ2-6; D is tentatively TRBD1 or TRBD2 (5 bases each). This CDR3 comprises 13 residues. The ends were cut back, 7 bases at V and 2 bases at J, with 6 bases in the middle. The CDR3 DNA sequence: TGTGCCAGCATGGGGGCTGGGGCCAACGTCCTGACTTTC. Translating gives CASMGAGANVLTF.

The J gene is TRBJ1-2, the V gene TRBV3-1 (or the pseudogene TRBV3-2); D might be TRBD1 (6 bases). The V and J ends lost 4 bases and 5 bases respectively, with 20 bases between them. The V gene's germline CDR1 is LGHDT and CDR2 YNNKEL (reference sequence). The CDR3 loop spans 16 amino acids. As DNA, the CDR3 is TGTGCCAGCAGCCGCAGGGGAGCAGAGATCGCGTATGGCTACACCTTC. It yields the protein CASSRRGAEIAYGYTF.

The rearrangement links TRBV19 to TRBJ1-6; D possibly corresponds to TRBD1 (6 bases). Germline V gene sequence: CDR1 LNHDA, CDR2 SQIVND (reference sequence). This CDR3 region has 16 residues. V gave up 3 bases and J gave up 7 bases, with 16 bases separating them. DNA of the CDR3: TGTGCCAGTAGTATCAGTGGGGGCCGCACGAATTCACCCCTCCACTTT. Amino acid sequence: CASSISGGRTNSPLHF.

This chain joins TRBV5-1 and TRBJ2-1; TRBD2 agrees at 7 bases. Germline V gene data show CDR1 as SGHRS and CDR2 as YFSETQ. This CDR3 contains 14 residues. The V gene end was trimmed by 2 bases and the J gene end by 6 bases; junction bases not matched to a gene: 5. In DNA, the CDR3 is TGCGCCAGCAGCTTAAGCGGGGTAGGCAATGAGCAGTTCTTC. Translating gives CASSLSGVGNEQFF.

The CDR3 sequence: CASSQESIAGQPQHF. In DNA, the CDR3 is TGCGCCAGCAGCCAAGAAAGTATAGCAGGACAGCCCCAGCATTTT. J is TRBJ1-5 and V is TRBV4-1, with D unresolved. The V and J ends lost 0 bases and 7 bases respectively, with 13 bases between them. CDR3 length equals 15 residues. Germline CDR1 MGHRA, CDR2 YSYEKL.

The chain has TRBV7-2 and TRBJ2-7, with 9 nucleotides matching TRBD2. V was pared by 6 bases and J by 1 base, with 7 bases of the junction left unmatched. Germline V gene lookup returns CDR1 SGHTA and CDR2 FQGNSA. The CDR3 loop spans 15 amino acids. The CDR3 here is CASRFSGSRSYEQYF. DNA of the CDR3: TGTGCCAGCAGGTTTAGCGGGAGTCGGTCCTACGAGCAGTACTTC.

V and J are TRBV28 and TRBJ2-2, with D possibly TRBD1 on 6 matching bases. The CDR3 loop spans 14 amino acids. From germline, CDR1 is MDHEN and CDR2 SYDVKM. Trimming cost V 8 bases and J 6 bases, with 16 bases left between them. DNA of the CDR3: TGTGCCAGCTACAAGACAGGAGACGCCGGGGAGCTGTTTTTT. The encoded protein is CASYKTGDAGELFF. The whole variable domain, remainder taken from reference TRBV28 and TRBJ2-2, is DVKVTQSSRYLVKRTGEKVFLECVQDMDHENMFWYRQDPGLGLRLIYFSYDVKMKEKGDIPEGYSVSREKKERFSLILESASTNQTSMYLCASYKTGDAGELFFGEGSRLTVL.

V usage is TRBV28 and J usage is TRBJ1-1; TRBD1 aligns across 10 bases. The V and J ends lost 6 bases and 10 bases, in that order; junction bases with no gene match: 8. Germline V gene sequence: CDR1 MDHEN, CDR2 SYDVKM. This CDR3 contains 13 residues. This CDR3 is CASRLGQGRRAFF. Written as DNA, the CDR3 is TGTGCCAGCAGACTGGGACAGGGGCGGAGAGCTTTCTTT.

The chain carries TRBV3-1 (or the pseudogene TRBV3-2) and TRBJ2-2; 14 bases fit TRBD2. V was pared by 5 bases and J by 6 bases, with 8 bases of the junction left unmatched. CDR1 is LGHDT, CDR2 YNNKEL, per germline (reference sequence). This CDR3 has 17 amino acids. The CDR3 region is CASSSTGTSGSSGELFF. The CDR3 DNA reads TGTGCCAGCAGCTCAACGGGGACTAGCGGGAGCTCCGGGGAGCTGTTTTTT.

The chain employs TRBV29-1 and TRBJ2-3; D is unclear. CDR3 length: 11 amino acids. In germline, CDR1 is SQVTM, CDR2 ANQGSEA. Deletions cut 3 bases from V and 6 bases from J, with 7 bases between. CDR3 region: CSVDTVDTQYF. The CDR3 DNA reads TGCAGCGTTGACACAGTGGATACGCAGTATTTT.

The rearrangement joins TRBV10-1 to TRBJ1-1, with D perhaps matching TRBD1 (6 bases). Trimming left V 6 bases short and J 7 bases short, with 24 bases between. CDR3 size: 16 residues. Germline V gene sequence: CDR1 WNHNN, CDR2 SYGVQD (reference sequence). The CDR3 region has the DNA TGCGCCAGCAGACCGGGGGCTGGGGGCGGAACAGGTGAAGCTTTCTTT. This gives the protein CASRPGAGGGTGEAFF.